This entry lists 2 T cell receptor beta chains sequenced from one sample in a study of tumor-infiltrating lymphocytes in primary liver carcinoma. With roughly 540 ng total RNA as template and a constant-region primer, TCR beta cDNA was made. ARM-PCR, slightly modified, supplied the TCR beta libraries through three nested multiplex PCR rounds. For around 11 cycles apiece, the opening two PCR rounds ran with TRBV1-TRBV30 forward primers and a C-beta reverse primer. TCRdb processed the multiplex PCR reads anew with MiXCR; each CDR3 protein has one entry. The data contain more than 150,000 distinct CDR3 sequences, 50% to 75% of them singletons. Unsorted whole blood supplied the RNA, and germline DNA was extracted too. The source material was peripheral blood. These TCRs come from a man aged 40-49 years with primary liver carcinoma and hepatitis B virus infection.

Comment on this clonotype: A much more abundant neighbour one base away suggests this may be a read error. The chain joins TRBV11-2 to TRBJ2-3; D uncertain. The CDR3 spans 12 residues. Trimming took 3 bases from V and 6 from J, leaving 7 bases between them. The V gene's germline CDR1 is SGHAT and CDR2 FQNNGV. The CDR3 region has the DNA TGTGCCAGCAGCTTGTTATATGATACGCAGTATTTT. As protein: CASSLLYDTQYF.

V and J are TRBV25-1 and TRBJ2-7, with D hard to call. Trimming took 4 bases from V and 5 from J, leaving 9 bases between them. CDR1 is MGHDK and CDR2 is SYGVNS in the germline V gene. This CDR3 spans 12 amino acids. The CDR3 DNA reads TGTGCCAGCAGTGTTGCCCTTAACGAGCAGTACTTC. The encoded protein is CASSVALNEQYF.